Sequencing of this TCR beta chain was carried out in a study of T cells in Graves' hyperthyroidism and ophthalmopathy. CDR1 is WSHSY and CDR2 is SAAADI in the germline V gene. The CDR3 has 15 residues. Trimming cost V 3 bases and J 6 bases; bases outside gene matches: 7. TCR beta CDR3 regions were amplified from RNA transcripts. A set of HTBI primers served as the primers for a first-round RT-PCR of the TCR CDR3. From the multiplex PCR reads, TCRdb called clonotypes with MiXCR, one entry per CDR3 protein. The repertoire holds about 200,000 distinct CDR3 sequences, 17% seen once, with roughly 50% in the top ten. This clonotype was observed a few times.

The TCR sequence derives from a woman between 45 and 60 years old with Graves' hyperthyroidism. The J gene is TRBJ2-1, the V gene TRBV10-2; the match to TRBD1 covers 8 bases. Sequencing input: blood. CDR3: CASSDFSTGGNEQFF. The DNA of the CDR3 is TGCGCCAGCAGTGATTTTAGCACAGGGGGCAATGAGCAGTTCTTC.